This T cell receptor beta chain was documented in a study of Ad26.COV2.S vaccination and SARS-CoV-2 variants. Findings and caveats of the study: Using TCR breadth and depth analyses may have led to underestimated total T cell responses.

For this clone: Its antigen is not identified.

The table came from immunoSEQ multiplex PCR; TCRdb's copy has only in-frame clones and leaves some out. The sample includes about 350,000 clones, about nine tenths seen only once; the top ten take around 6.4%. As to treatment: some 20 received Ad26.COV2.S at low or high dose, single or two shots; roughly five received placebo; per-sample allocation not given. Specimens were obtained on day 63 following the first vaccine or placebo injection. Sequencing used peripheral blood, obtained in a trial of Ad26.COV2.S vaccine versus placebo. The clonotype originates from a person between 18 and 65 years old who received the Ad26.COV2.S COVID-19 vaccine or a placebo.

CDR3 sequence reads: CASSPASSGIHGEQFF. The CDR3 nucleotides are TGTGCCAGCAGCCCCGCTTCTAGCGGGATCCACGGAGAGCAGTTCTTC. The rearrangement links TRBV7-3 to TRBJ2-1, with 9 bases lining up with TRBD2. Germline V gene sequence: CDR1 SGHTA, CDR2 FQGTGA. This CDR3 spans 16 amino acids. The ends lost 5 bases at V and 10 bases at J; junction bases unmatched: 15.